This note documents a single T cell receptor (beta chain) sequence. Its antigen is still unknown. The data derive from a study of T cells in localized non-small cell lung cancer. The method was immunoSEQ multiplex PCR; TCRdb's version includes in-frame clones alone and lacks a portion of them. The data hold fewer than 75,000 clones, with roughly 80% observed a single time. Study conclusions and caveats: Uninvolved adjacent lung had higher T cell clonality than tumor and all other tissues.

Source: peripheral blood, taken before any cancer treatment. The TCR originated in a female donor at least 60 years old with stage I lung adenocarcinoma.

The CDR3 loop reads CASSLVGGTSYNEQFF. As DNA, the CDR3 is TGCGCCAGCAGCTTGGTTGGGGGGACCTCCTACAATGAGCAGTTCTTC. The chain combines TRBV5-1 with TRBJ2-1; tentatively, D is TRBD2 (6 bases). This CDR3 spans 16 amino acids. V dropped 0 bases and J dropped 0 bases, with 10 bases sitting between them. Germline-derived CDR1 and CDR2 are SGHRS and YFSETQ. The whole variable domain, filled in from reference TRBV5-1 and TRBJ2-1, reads KAGVTQTPRYLIKTRGQQVTLSCSPISGHRSVSWYQQTPGQGLQFLFEYFSETQRNKGNFPGRFSGRQFSNSRSEMNVSTLELGDSALYLCASSLVGGTSYNEQFFGPGTRLTVL.